A single sample is the source of the 9 T cell receptor beta chains below, sequenced in a study of OX40 agonist ivuxolimab in advanced cancers. Repertoires were generated with immunoSEQ multiplex PCR, while TCRdb's copy carries only in-frame clones and drops some. In the table there are roughly 99,000 clones, around 93% of which are singletons. The material was CD4+ or CD8+ T cells sorted from blood, obtained in a trial of the OX40 agonist ivuxolimab. The receptors were sampled from an adult with an advanced solid tumor such as melanoma, head and neck, liver or kidney cancer.

This chain uses TRBV5-4 with TRBJ1-5, with a weak D call TRBD1 (5 bases). The ends were cut back, 4 bases at V and 4 bases at J, with 12 bases in the middle. The CDR3 loop spans 14 amino acids. The germline gives CDR1 SGHNT, CDR2 YYREEE (reference sequence). The CDR3 spells CASSMGGGNQPQHF. The CDR3 DNA is TGTGCCAGCAGCATGGGCGGGGGAAATCAGCCCCAGCATTTT.

This clone came up once. This chain joins TRBV28 and TRBJ2-7; 10 bases are a match to TRBD1. V was clipped by 8 bases and J by 6 bases; unmatched bases: 4. The CDR3 loop spans 12 amino acids. Germline V CDR1 and CDR2: MDHEN, SYDVKM. The CDR3 region is CASGQGGIEQYF. The CDR3 DNA reads as TGTGCCAGCGGACAGGGGGGGATCGAGCAGTACTTC. The full variable domain, rest sourced from reference TRBV28 and TRBJ2-7, is DVKVTQSSRYLVKRTGEKVFLECVQDMDHENMFWYRQDPGLGLRLIYFSYDVKMKEKGDIPEGYSVSREKKERFSLILESASTNQTSMYLCASGQGGIEQYFGPGTRLTVT.

The chain combines TRBV5-1 with TRBJ2-3; D uncertain. CDR3 length equals 15 residues. The V end was cut by 0 bases, the J end by 0 bases, with 8 bases between. In germline, CDR1 is SGHRS, CDR2 YFSETQ. The CDR3 loop is CASSLASTSTDTQYF. The CDR3 DNA reads as TGCGCCAGCAGCTTGGCCTCGACCAGCACAGATACGCAGTATTTT.

This chain uses TRBV9 with TRBJ2-7; D perhaps matches TRBD2 (6 bases). This CDR3 comprises 16 residues. Per germline, CDR1 SGDLS and CDR2 YYNGEE. The ends were cut back, 1 base at V and 5 bases at J, with 19 bases in the middle. CDR3 protein: CASSVSPAGSINEQYF. DNA for the CDR3: TGTGCCAGCAGCGTATCCCCGGCCGGGAGTATCAACGAGCAGTACTTC.

The V gene is TRBV5-4, the J gene TRBJ1-2; D possibly corresponds to TRBD1 (6 bases). Germline-derived CDR1 and CDR2 are SGHNT and YYREEE (reference sequence). V lost 0 bases and J 6 bases, leaving 12 bases between the germline ends. This CDR3 spans 14 amino acids. The CDR3 here is CASSLEVRGNGYTF. CDR3 DNA: TGTGCCAGCAGCTTGGAGGTCAGGGGCAATGGCTACACCTTC.

This CDR3 is CASSGQGAGTEAFF. The DNA of the CDR3 is TGTGCCAGCAGTGGACAGGGGGCCGGGACTGAAGCTTTCTTT. The chain carries TRBV2 and TRBJ1-1, with 10 bases matching TRBD1. Germline CDR1 reads SNHLY; CDR2 reads FYNNEI. Unmatched junction bases numbered 4, after V lost 4 bases and J lost 5 bases. The CDR3 extends over 14 amino acids.

The CDR3 DNA is TGTGCCAGCAGTTTCCCTTCGGGCGAGCAGTACTTC. Protein sequence: CASSFPSGEQYF. V is TRBV28 and J is TRBJ2-7; no definite D call. This CDR3 comprises 12 residues. V lost 3 bases and J lost 6, with 9 bases in between. The V gene's germline CDR1 is MDHEN and CDR2 SYDVKM.

The chain recombines TRBV7-9 with TRBJ1-5; 7 nucleotides align to TRBD1. Germline V gives CDR1 SEHNR, CDR2 FQNEAQ (reference sequence). The CDR3 runs 13 residues. V trimming: 5 bases; J trimming: 5 bases; junction bases outside the gene matches: 3. CDR3 sequence: CASSQQGYQPQHF. CDR3 in DNA: TGTGCCAGCAGCCAACAGGGGTATCAGCCCCAGCATTTT.

This clone is a singleton in its sample. CDR3 region: CASSVAGGSYEQYF. The CDR3 region has the DNA TGTGCCAGCTCAGTTGCCGGGGGCTCCTACGAGCAGTACTTC. The V and J genes are TRBV18 and TRBJ2-7, with D maybe TRBD2 (6 bases). Germline assignment: CDR1 KGHSH and CDR2 LQKENI. CDR3 size: 14 residues. V shed 5 bases and J shed 0 bases, with 11 bases lying between them.